This T cell receptor (beta chain) comes out of a study of glioma-infiltrating T cells. The CDR3 consists of 17 residues. Per the germline V gene, CDR1 is KGHSH and CDR2 is LQKENI. Trimming left V 0 bases short and J 6 bases short, with 20 bases between. Amplification of TCR alpha and beta CDR3 regions from RNA used iRepertoire nested multiplex PCR. TCRdb reprocessed the multiplex PCR reads via MiXCR and lists one record per CDR3 protein. In the table there are around 390,000 distinct CDR3 sequences, about two fifths of which are singletons. Sample: glioma tissue, nonneoplastic brain tissue, or PBMCs (not recorded which). This TCR was sampled from a human donor with low-grade glioma or glioblastoma, undergoing nonglioma brain surgery, or in good health (not recorded which). V usage is TRBV18 and J usage is TRBJ1-2; possibly TRBD1 for D (5 bases). CDR3 loop: CASSPPQRYQGFDGYTF. The CDR3 DNA is TGTGCCAGCTCACCACCTCAGCGTTATCAGGGATTTGATGGCTACACCTTC.